This TCR beta chain was retrieved from a study of blood T cell repertoires in COVID-19. The protocol was immunoSEQ multiplex PCR, while the TCRdb copy is restricted to in-frame clones and leaves out a portion. The table records around 99,000 clones, approximately 90% of them present only once. With 2 bases removed from V and 8 bases from J, the gap between germline ends came to 10 bases. Germline-derived CDR1 and CDR2 are SGHTA and FQGTGA. CDR3 length: 13 amino acids. The sample consisted of peripheral blood. The receptor's source is a human donor in a cohort sampled during active COVID-19. The chain combines TRBV7-3 with TRBJ2-4; D is perhaps TRBD1 (6 bases). This CDR3 is CASSLEQGDIQYF. CDR3 nucleotides: TGTGCCAGCAGCTTAGAACAGGGAGACATTCAGTACTTC.